A single sample gave rise to the 19 T cell receptor beta chains below, sequenced in a study of identical twins. TCRdb processed the 5' RACE reads anew with MiXCR; each CDR3 protein has one entry. The table records around 960,000 distinct CDR3 sequences, 9% to 15% of them present only once. These same data were also listed under a study on yellow fever vaccine responses in identical twins.

Sequences were obtained from PBMCs. These receptors originate from a woman younger than 35 in good health.

V and J are TRBV7-7 and TRBJ2-5; 11 positions agree with TRBD2. CDR1 SSHAT and CDR2 FNYEAQ come from the germline V gene (reference sequence). This CDR3 spans 18 amino acids. J gave up 1 base and V 5 bases, and 12 bases lay outside the gene matches. In DNA form, the CDR3 reads TGTGCCAGCAGCCCCGGGACTAGCGGAGCTATGATCCAAGAGACCCAGTACTTC. It is translated as CASSPGTSGAMIQETQYF.

In this sample, this clonotype turned up a few times. The chain is built from TRBV3-1 and TRBJ2-2; perhaps D is TRBD1 or TRBD2 (6 bases each). There are 14 residues in the CDR3. V was clipped by 1 base and J by 7 bases, with 10 bases between them. CDR1 is LGHDT and CDR2 is YNNKEL in the germline V gene (reference sequence). DNA for the CDR3: TGTGCCAGCAGCCAAGGGGGGGCGAACGGGGAGCTGTTTTTT. Translating gives CASSQGGANGELFF. The variable domain in full, with the rest retrieved from reference TRBV3-1 and TRBJ2-2, is DTAVSQTPKYLVTQMGNDKSIKCEQNLGHDTMYWYKQDSKKFLKIMFSYNNKELIINETVPNRFSPKSPDKAHLNLHINSLELGDSAVYFCASSQGGANGELFFGEGSRLTVL.

This chain uses TRBV7-9 with TRBJ1-1; the D is unclear. This CDR3 comprises 12 residues. Deletions cut 5 bases from V and 10 bases from J, with 14 bases between. CDR1 and CDR2 from the germline V gene are SEHNR and FQNEAQ (reference sequence). CDR3 bases: TGTGCCAGCAGCCCAGTCCCCGTCTCAGCTTTCTTT. As protein: CASSPVPVSAFF.

The rearrangement links TRBV11-2 to TRBJ1-1; D not resolved. Germline V lookup: CDR1 SGHAT, CDR2 FQNNGV. CDR3 length equals 15 residues. Trimming left V 5 bases short and J 2 bases short, with 15 bases between. CDR3 nucleotides: TGTGCCAGCAGCCCCCTGGGAGGGCCCAACACTGAAGCTTTCTTT. It translates to CASSPLGGPNTEAFF.

There are a few counts of this clonotype. Germline is not matched at one junction end, which may reflect a read error. The chain joins TRBV15 to TRBJ1-5; 8 bases agree with TRBD1. Germline CDR1 LNHNV, CDR2 YYDKDF (reference sequence). This CDR3 is 15 amino acids long. This CDR3 is CATSTRTGSNQPQHF. CDR3 DNA sequence: TGTGCCACCAGCACCCGGACAGGGAGCAACCAGCCCCAGCATTTT.

The CDR3 DNA reads as TGTGCCAGCACCATGGGGGGGTCCTACGAGCAGTACTTC. It translates to CASTMGGSYEQYF. The chain carries TRBV7-9 and TRBJ2-7; 7 positions agree with TRBD2. With 7 bases clipped from V and 1 base from J, the junction kept 4 bases outside the gene matches. The CDR3 extends over 13 amino acids. CDR1 is SEHNR and CDR2 is FQNEAQ in the germline V gene (reference sequence).

This clonotype was picked up many times. This chain joins TRBV5-6 and TRBJ2-5; 8 bases map to TRBD1. J lost 3 bases, V lost 0 bases, and 13 bases had no gene match. CDR3 length: 18 residues. CDR1 is SGHDT and CDR2 is YYEEEE in the germline V gene. CDR3 sequence: CASSLGQGAASGEETQYF. DNA of the CDR3: TGTGCCAGCAGCTTGGGTCAGGGGGCGGCCTCGGGGGAAGAGACCCAGTACTTC.

This clonotype turned up a few times. V and J are TRBV10-2 and TRBJ2-7, with a weak D call TRBD1 (5 bases). CDR1 and CDR2 from the germline V gene are WSHSY and SAAADI. This CDR3 has 14 residues. The ends were cut back, 6 bases at V and 0 bases at J, with 12 bases in the middle. CDR3 amino acids: CASSDRSDSYEQYV. Written as DNA, the CDR3 is TGCGCCAGCAGCGACAGAAGTGACTCCTACGAGCAGTACGTC.

CDR3: CASSKRVQCTQPQHF. CDR3 in DNA: TGTGCCAGCAGCAAGCGGGTCCAGTGTACTCAGCCCCAGCATTTT. The chain joins TRBV3-1 to TRBJ1-5; D gene ambiguous. Germline V gene data show CDR1 as LGHDT and CDR2 as YNNKEL (reference sequence). The CDR3 runs 15 residues. Trimming removed 5 bases from V and 6 bases from J, with 17 bases in between. The whole variable domain, remainder taken from reference TRBV3-1 and TRBJ1-5, is DTAVSQTPKYLVTQMGNDKSIKCEQNLGHDTMYWYKQDSKKFLKIMFSYNNKELIINETVPNRFSPKSPDKAHLNLHINSLELGDSAVYFCASSKRVQCTQPQHFGDGTRLSIL.

The gene calls are TRBV2 and TRBJ1-6; D ambiguous. Trimming took 7 bases from V and 6 from J, leaving 7 bases between them. Per the germline V gene, CDR1 is SNHLY and CDR2 is FYNNEI. This CDR3 comprises 12 residues. The CDR3 sequence: CASTGRNSPLHF. DNA of the CDR3: TGTGCCAGCACCGGCCGTAATTCACCCCTCCACTTT.

This clonotype was seen a few times. The rearrangement uses TRBV5-1 and TRBJ2-7, with 11 bases aligning to TRBD2. Losses at the gene ends were 8 bases for V and 1 base for J; bases not matched to a gene: 8. The V gene's germline CDR1 is SGHRS and CDR2 YFSETQ. The CDR3 extends over 15 amino acids. The CDR3 protein is CASNLGTSGSYEQYF. The CDR3 bases are TGCGCCAGTAACTTAGGGACTAGCGGTTCCTACGAGCAGTACTTC.

There are a few counts of this clonotype. The chain carries TRBV11-2 and TRBJ2-5; D perhaps matches TRBD1 (5 bases). V was shortened by 2 bases and J by 4 bases, with 20 bases between the two germline ends. The germline V gene has CDR1 SGHAT and CDR2 FQNNGV. This CDR3 has 17 amino acids. In DNA form, the CDR3 reads TGTGCCAGCAGCTTACCCAGCCTACAGGATAGGAGAGAGACCCAGTACTTC. Translating gives CASSLPSLQDRRETQYF.

This clonotype was detected only a few times. The gene calls are TRBV24-1 and TRBJ2-2; 9 bases line up with TRBD2. V shed 7 bases and J 5 bases; nucleotides not matched to a gene: 1. CDR1 is KGHDR and CDR2 is SFDVKD in the germline V gene. The CDR3 runs 13 residues. The CDR3 loop reads CATRAGGTGELFF. The CDR3 nucleotides are TGTGCCACCAGAGCGGGAGGAACCGGGGAGCTGTTTTTT.

This clonotype has only a few counts. The gene calls are TRBV7-2 and TRBJ2-3; D is perhaps TRBD1 (5 bases). Germline V gene sequence: CDR1 SGHTA, CDR2 FQGNSA. Trimming removed 3 bases at V and 6 bases at J, with 10 bases between. This CDR3 is built from 13 residues. The CDR3 reads CASSLQGFDTQYF. The CDR3 coding sequence is TGTGCCAGCAGCTTGCAGGGTTTCGATACGCAGTATTTT.

This clonotype was picked up a small number of times. The V call is TRBV12-3 or TRBV12-4, the J call TRBJ1-2, with a possible D match to TRBD1 (6 bases). The V end was cut by 5 bases, the J end by 8 bases, with 18 bases between. CDR3 length equals 14 residues. DNA for the CDR3: TGTGCCAGCAGTCCCAGCGGAGGGGGGTCAGGCTACACCTTC. Protein product: CASSPSGGGSGYTF.

There are a few counts of this clonotype. The chain uses TRBV5-5 and TRBJ2-1; D gene uncertain. The CDR3 contains 16 residues. Germline V gene sequence: CDR1 SGHKS, CDR2 YYEKEE (reference sequence). Trimming pared 3 bases from V and 7 bases from J, leaving 20 bases between. CDR3 DNA: TGTGCCAGCAGCTCCCAACCTCAGCTCGGTACGAATGAGCAGTTCTTC. Translation: CASSSQPQLGTNEQFF.

This clonotype was seen a handful of times. The genes are TRBV4-2 and TRBJ2-2; D remains ambiguous. The V end was cut by 0 bases, the J end by 6 bases, with 11 bases between. Germline V gene lookup returns CDR1 LGHNA and CDR2 YNFKEQ. This CDR3 spans 15 amino acids. The CDR3, as DNA: TGTGCCAGCAGCCAAGAATTGTTTCCCGCCGGGGAGCTGTTTTTT. It specifies CASSQELFPAGELFF.

This clonotype was seen more than once but under ten times. The chain couples TRBV10-3 to TRBJ1-4; D may be TRBD1 (5 bases). The CDR3 consists of 15 residues. Germline V gene sequence: CDR1 ENHRY, CDR2 SYGVKD. Trimming removed 0 bases from V and 5 bases from J, with 10 bases in between. CDR3 sequence: CAISESGTSNEKLFF. The CDR3 coding sequence is TGTGCCATCAGTGAGTCCGGGACCTCCAATGAAAAACTGTTTTTT.

This chain joins TRBV27 and TRBJ2-3; TRBD2 matches at 11 bases. Germline trimming cut 2 bases from V and 4 bases from J; bases unmatched to any gene: 5. In germline, CDR1 is MNHEY, CDR2 SMNVEV (reference sequence). The CDR3 is 16 residues long. The CDR3 sequence is CASSLRTSGPADTQYF. CDR3 nucleotides: TGTGCCAGCAGTTTAAGGACTAGCGGGCCGGCAGATACGCAGTATTTT.